The 27 T cell receptor beta chains below all came from one sample that was sequenced in a study of neoadjuvant nivolumab and ipilimumab in lung cancer. The table came from immunoSEQ multiplex PCR; TCRdb's copy has only in-frame clones and leaves some out. The sample carries roughly 34,000 clones, around 90% recorded once. The specimen comprised peripheral blood, sampled after neoadjuvant nivolumab, alone or with ipilimumab, at or shortly before surgery. The receptors stem from an adult with non-small cell lung cancer.

The chain links TRBV6-1 to TRBJ2-1, with D perhaps matching TRBD2 (5 bases). Germline loops: CDR1 MNHNS, CDR2 SASEGT. Trimming took off 1 base at V and 9 bases at J, with 10 bases between the two ends. The CDR3 sequence is 13 residues long. The CDR3: CASSEERGREQFF. Written as DNA, the CDR3 is TGTGCCAGCAGTGAAGAGAGAGGGCGTGAGCAGTTCTTC.

CDR3 protein: CASSLGGQRVVDTQYF. In DNA, the CDR3 is TGTGCCAGCAGCTTGGGGGGACAAAGGGTGGTGGATACGCAGTATTTT. The V gene is TRBV11-1, the J gene TRBJ2-3; the D call may be TRBD1 or TRBD2 (6 bases each). Germline values: CDR1 SGHAT, CDR2 FQDESV (reference sequence). This CDR3 region has 16 residues. The V gene lost 3 bases and the J gene lost 6 bases, with 19 bases spanning the gap.

The chain couples TRBV5-1 to TRBJ2-5; TRBD2 aligns across 9 bases. The CDR3 runs 16 residues. Germline values: CDR1 SGHRS, CDR2 YFSETQ. Trimming cost V 4 bases and J 1 base; bases outside gene matches: 8. The CDR3 coding sequence is TGCGCCAGCAGCCTAGCGGGACCCCATACCCAAGAGACCCAGTACTTC. This translates into CASSLAGPHTQETQYF.

The chain combines TRBV7-9 with TRBJ2-7; no firm D call. This CDR3 has 12 residues. The germline gives CDR1 SEHNR, CDR2 FQNEAQ (reference sequence). The V end lost 1 base, the J end lost 12 bases, and 13 bases lay between the germline ends. The CDR3: CASSLGVRFMYF. CDR3 DNA: TGTGCCAGCAGCTTAGGAGTTCGGTTTATGTACTTC.

The CDR3 region has the DNA TGTGCCAGCAGCCGGCGAACGGAGGGGGCCAACGTCCTGACTTTC. Protein product: CASSRRTEGANVLTF. This sequence joins TRBV5-4 and TRBJ2-6; no clear D. The CDR3 has 15 residues. Between the trimmed V and J ends, which lost 4 bases and 4 bases, there was a span of 12 bases. Germline loops: CDR1 SGHNT, CDR2 YYREEE (reference sequence).

The chain has TRBV7-8 and TRBJ2-1, with 7 bases matching TRBD2. Germline loops: CDR1 SGHVS, CDR2 FQNEAQ. This CDR3 is built from 17 residues. V lost 6 bases and J lost 6; bases outside the gene matches: 17. The CDR3 region is CASRFGSGPRVGNEQFF. CDR3 nucleotide sequence: TGTGCCAGCAGGTTTGGTAGCGGGCCCCGAGTGGGCAATGAGCAGTTCTTC. The entire variable domain, with the rest obtained from reference TRBV7-8 and TRBJ2-1, is as follows: GAGVSQSPRYKVAKRGQDVALRCDPISGHVSLFWYQQALGQGPEFLTYFQNEAQLDKSGLPSDRFFAERPEGSVSTLKIQRTQQEDSAVYLCASRFGSGPRVGNEQFFGPGTRLTVL.

The chain is built from TRBV6-6 and TRBJ2-3; a possible D gene is TRBD2 (5 bases). Germline assignment: CDR1 MNHNY and CDR2 SVGAGI (reference sequence). CDR3 length: 13 amino acids. Between the trimmed V and J ends, which lost 2 bases and 11 bases, there was a span of 14 bases. The DNA of the CDR3 is TGTGCCAGCAGTTACGGAAGGGAGTTTAAGCAGTATTTT. It specifies CASSYGREFKQYF.

The CDR3 sequence is CASSVDLWETQYF. The CDR3 region has the DNA TGTGCCAGCAGCGTGGACCTCTGGGAGACCCAGTACTTC. The V call is TRBV9, the J call TRBJ2-5; D ambiguous. The germline V gene has CDR1 SGDLS and CDR2 YYNGEE. V gave up 2 bases and J gave up 5 bases, with 10 bases separating them. The CDR3 is made up of 13 amino acids.

This chain links TRBV29-1 with TRBJ2-7, with D possibly being TRBD1 (6 bases). In germline, CDR1 is SQVTM, CDR2 ANQGSEA. The CDR3 sequence is 15 residues long. The ends were cut back, 7 bases at V and 3 bases at J, with 22 bases in the middle. CDR3 sequence reads: CSALTPGQTFYEQYF. In nucleotides, the CDR3 is TGCAGCGCTTTGACCCCAGGACAGACTTTCTACGAGCAGTACTTC.

The genes are TRBV11-3 and TRBJ2-5; D is possibly TRBD1 (5 bases). This CDR3 is 14 amino acids long. CDR1 and CDR2 (germline): SGHNT, YENEEA. V lost 0 bases and J lost 9, with 14 bases in between. The CDR3 DNA is TGTGCCAGCAGCTTAGAGGACACCTTACCCCCCCAGTACTTC. Its translation is CASSLEDTLPPQYF. The full variable domain, rest sourced from reference TRBV11-3 and TRBJ2-5, is EAGVVQSPRYKIIEKKQPVAFWCNPISGHNTLYWYLQNLGQGPELLIRYENEEAVDDSQLPKDRFSAERLKGVDSTLKIQPAELGDSAVYLCASSLEDTLPPQYFGPGTRLLVL.

This sequence joins TRBV14 and TRBJ1-2; D is uncertain. V shed 2 bases and J shed 3 bases, with 13 bases lying between them. The length of the CDR3 is 15 residues. Germline CDR1 SGHDN, CDR2 FVKESK. The CDR3 bases are TGTGCCAGCAGCCAAAATCAGGCAGGTTACTATGGCTACACCTTC. Protein product: CASSQNQAGYYGYTF.

This chain joins TRBV29-1 and TRBJ2-7, with a tentative D call TRBD1 (5 bases). V gave up 5 bases and J gave up 0 bases, with 17 bases separating them. CDR1 and CDR2 from the germline V gene are SQVTM and ANQGSEA. The CDR3 contains 15 residues. The CDR3 nucleotides are TGCAGCGTTATAAGGCCAGGGTGGGACTCCTACGAGCAGTACTTC. Its translation: CSVIRPGWDSYEQYF.

This clone was recorded only once. The chain uses TRBV6-5 and TRBJ2-7, with D possibly matching TRBD2 (7 bases). CDR3 length: 13 residues. Per germline, CDR1 MNHEY and CDR2 SVGAGI. The ends were cut back, 5 bases at V and 12 bases at J, with 20 bases in the middle. CDR3 DNA sequence: TGTGCCAGCAGTCCGGCCCAGGGGAGGGGTCGGTACTTC. This translates into CASSPAQGRGRYF.

This chain links TRBV5-5 with TRBJ1-1; D gene unclear. The CDR3 contains 14 residues. Per germline, CDR1 SGHKS and CDR2 YYEKEE (reference sequence). Trimming left V 0 bases short and J 1 base short, with 7 bases between. The CDR3 spells CASSLAEKNTEAFF. In DNA form, the CDR3 reads TGTGCCAGCAGCTTGGCCGAAAAGAACACTGAAGCTTTCTTT.

The V and J genes are TRBV5-4 and TRBJ1-1, with D tentatively TRBD1 (6 bases). The CDR3 runs to 15 residues. V was clipped by 7 bases and J by 2 bases, with 18 bases between them. Germline CDR1 is SGHNT and CDR2 is YYREEE (reference sequence). The CDR3 coding sequence is TGTGCCAGCCGAGGGAAGGACAGAGCAAACACTGAAGCTTTCTTT. Translation gives CASRGKDRANTEAFF.

The CDR3 DNA reads TGTGCCAGCAGCCAAGGCAGTATAGGTGAAAAACTGTTTTTT. Its protein is CASSQGSIGEKLFF. The V and J genes are TRBV14 and TRBJ1-4; D is uncertain. Germline V gene data show CDR1 as SGHDN and CDR2 as FVKESK. There are 14 residues in the CDR3. The germline V and J ends were trimmed by 1 base and 7 bases, with 10 bases remaining between them.

The chain has TRBV2 and TRBJ1-4; the D gene is possibly TRBD1 (6 bases). V dropped 4 bases and J dropped 0 bases, with 12 bases sitting between them. CDR1 and CDR2 from the germline V gene are SNHLY and FYNNEI. The CDR3 is 16 amino acids. Here the CDR3 reads CASSVRQAATNEKLFF. CDR3 nucleotide sequence: TGTGCCAGCAGTGTCCGACAGGCCGCAACTAATGAAAAACTGTTTTTT.

The rearrangement uses TRBV7-8 and TRBJ2-1, with TRBD1 as a possible D gene (6 bases). Deletions cut 2 bases from V and 7 bases from J, with 15 bases between. Germline CDR1 reads SGHVS; CDR2 reads FQNEAQ. The CDR3 sequence is 15 residues long. The CDR3 region is CASSLRVRGSNEQFF. The CDR3 DNA follows: TGTGCCAGCAGCTTACGGGTTAGGGGGTCAAATGAGCAGTTCTTC.

This clone was seen just once. This chain uses TRBV5-4 with TRBJ1-2; D is possibly TRBD1 (5 bases). Germline CDR1 is SGHNT and CDR2 is YYREEE (reference sequence). V shed 4 bases and J shed 4 bases, with 20 bases lying between them. The CDR3 sequence is 16 residues long. CDR3 loop: CASSRVGDTGPYGYTF. In DNA, the CDR3 is TGTGCCAGCAGCAGGGTTGGAGATACGGGGCCCTATGGCTACACCTTC. Full variable domain (outside the CDR3, taken from reference TRBV5-4 and TRBJ1-2): ETGVTQSPTHLIKTRGQQVTLRCSSQSGHNTVSWYQQALGQGPQFIFQYYREEENGRGNFPPRFSGLQFPNYSSELNVNALELDDSALYLCASSRVGDTGPYGYTFGSGTRLTVV.

The CDR3 bases are TGCGCCAGCAGCACCGACAGCTCTGGGGCCAACGTCCTGACTTTC. Amino acid sequence: CASSTDSSGANVLTF. The gene calls are TRBV5-1 and TRBJ2-6; a weak D match, TRBD1 (5 bases). V was shortened by 4 bases and J by 0 bases, with 8 bases between the two germline ends. Germline V gene sequence: CDR1 SGHRS, CDR2 YFSETQ. The CDR3 has 15 residues.

This clone was seen once. The gene calls are TRBV5-4 and TRBJ2-7; TRBD2 aligns across 13 bases. This CDR3 region has 16 residues. Trimming took 4 bases from V and 7 from J; bases not matched to a gene: 11. Germline lookup yields CDR1 SGHNT and CDR2 YYREEE (reference sequence). The CDR3 DNA is TGTGCCAGCAGCCCTGGACTAGCGGGGGCAGCAGGGGAGCAGTACTTC. Its translation is CASSPGLAGAAGEQYF.

The gene calls are TRBV18 and TRBJ2-1; 14 bases fit TRBD2. With 0 bases clipped from V and 9 bases from J, the junction kept 4 bases outside the gene matches. In germline, CDR1 is KGHSH, CDR2 LQKENI. The CDR3 sequence is 16 residues long. CDR3 loop: CASSPPGLAGVSEQFF. In DNA form, the CDR3 reads TGTGCCAGCTCACCACCGGGACTAGCGGGAGTATCTGAGCAGTTCTTC.

The chain joins TRBV5-6 to TRBJ2-7; 7 bases are shared with TRBD1. V dropped 4 bases and J dropped 2; count of bases not matched to a gene: 9. Germline values: CDR1 SGHDT, CDR2 YYEEEE. CDR3 length: 15 amino acids. As DNA, the CDR3 is TGTGCCAGCAGCAAGGACAGGCGGCCGACCTACGAGCAGTACTTC. It translates to CASSKDRRPTYEQYF.

The chain couples TRBV11-2 to TRBJ2-2; D unresolved. V gave up 3 bases and J gave up 0 bases, with 11 bases separating them. Looked up from germline, CDR1 is SGHAT and CDR2 is FQNNGV. This CDR3 is 16 amino acids long. CDR3 sequence: CASSFPRLSNTGELFF. The CDR3 DNA reads TGTGCCAGCAGCTTTCCCCGACTTTCGAACACCGGGGAGCTGTTTTTT.

The chain uses TRBV5-4 and TRBJ2-1; TRBD2 matches 7 bases. CDR1 SGHNT and CDR2 YYREEE come from the germline V gene (reference sequence). The J segment lost 16 bases and the V segment lost 5 bases, leaving 21 bases of the junction unmatched. The CDR3 has 15 residues. The CDR3 sequence is CASSLSGAGVGVRFF. CDR3 nucleotide sequence: TGTGCCAGCAGTCTGAGTGGGGCGGGAGTGGGGGTACGTTTCTTC.

This chain connects TRBV5-1 to TRBJ1-4; D remains unclear. This CDR3 region has 14 residues. Looked up from germline, CDR1 is SGHRS and CDR2 is YFSETQ. V was clipped by 0 bases and J by 4 bases, with 7 bases between them. The CDR3: CASSLVADNEKLFF. In DNA, the CDR3 is TGCGCCAGCAGCTTGGTTGCGGATAATGAAAAACTGTTTTTT.

The chain carries TRBV5-1 and TRBJ2-1; D is undetermined. The CDR3 is 14 residues long. The germline V and J ends were trimmed by 4 bases and 3 bases, with 11 bases remaining between them. The germline CDR1 and CDR2 sequences are SGHRS and YFSETQ. CDR3 amino acids: CASSTRQDYNEQFF. As DNA, the CDR3 is TGCGCCAGCAGCACCAGACAAGACTACAATGAGCAGTTCTTC.